This T cell receptor beta chain was documented in a study of cytotoxic CD8 clonotypes in ibrutinib-treated CLL. Using immunoSEQ multiplex PCR, the repertoire was profiled, and TCRdb retains in-frame clones only, with some absent. The repertoire consists of around 33,000 clones, with about 70% occurring once and the leading ten covering about a quarter. Per germline, CDR1 MNHEY and CDR2 SVGAGI. Trimming left V 6 bases short and J 8 bases short, with 19 bases between. The CDR3 is made up of 14 amino acids. The TCR was taken from a human donor with chronic lymphocytic leukemia. The starting material was PBMCs, obtained before ibrutinib treatment. The chain uses TRBV6-5 and TRBJ1-1; D is ambiguous. CDR3: CASRFRPRFEEAFF. The DNA for the CDR3 is TGTGCCAGCAGGTTCCGCCCCCGGTTTGAGGAAGCTTTCTTT.